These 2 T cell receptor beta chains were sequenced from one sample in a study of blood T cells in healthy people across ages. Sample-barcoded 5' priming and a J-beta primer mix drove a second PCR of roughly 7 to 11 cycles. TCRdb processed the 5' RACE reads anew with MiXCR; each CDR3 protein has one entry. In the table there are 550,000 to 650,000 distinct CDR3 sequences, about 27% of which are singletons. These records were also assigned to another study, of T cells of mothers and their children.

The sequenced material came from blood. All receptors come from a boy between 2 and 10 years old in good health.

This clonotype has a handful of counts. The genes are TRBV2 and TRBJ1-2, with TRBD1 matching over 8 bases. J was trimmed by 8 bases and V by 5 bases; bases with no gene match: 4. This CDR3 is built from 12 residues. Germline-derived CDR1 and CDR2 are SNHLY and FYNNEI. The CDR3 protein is CASSWTGFGYTF. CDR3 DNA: TGTGCCAGCAGTTGGACAGGGTTCGGCTACACCTTC. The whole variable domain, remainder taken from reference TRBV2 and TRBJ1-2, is EPEVTQTPSHQVTQMGQEVILRCVPISNHLYFYWYRQILGQKVEFLVSFYNNEISEKSEIFDDQFSVERPDGSNFTLKIRSTKLEDSAMYFCASSWTGFGYTFGSGTRLTVV.

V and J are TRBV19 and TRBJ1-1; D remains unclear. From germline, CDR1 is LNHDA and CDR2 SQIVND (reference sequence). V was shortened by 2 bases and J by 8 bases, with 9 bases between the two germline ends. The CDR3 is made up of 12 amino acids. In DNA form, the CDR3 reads TGTGCCAGTAGTATATATGGCCAGGAAGCTTTCTTT. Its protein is CASSIYGQEAFF.